One T cell receptor (beta chain) is described in this entry. Per the original methods: Researchers report that nucleated cell counts were estimated from reference gene primer amplification. Data came from immunoSEQ multiplex PCR; TCRdb stores just in-frame clones and leaves some out. The DNA was the basis for D and trimming; V, J and clone size are from that table. The repertoire has a few hundred thousand clones, approximately 91% of them found once; the top ten carry 0.85% to 1.3%. The record originates from a study of blood T cell repertoires in COVID-19. Donors were grouped by their self-reported clinical history. Those designated as exposed participants met a COVID-19 case within 2 weeks before study entry. Germline values: CDR1 MRHNA, CDR2 SNTAGT. This CDR3 comprises 13 residues. V lost 6 bases, J lost 5 bases, and 10 bases lay in between.

J is TRBJ2-2 and V is TRBV6-4, with D possibly being TRBD1 (5 bases). The sequence derives from a young woman who had been exposed to COVID-19. The sample consisted of PBMCs or T cells enriched from blood (not recorded which). For the CDR3, the DNA is TGTGCCAGCAGGGGGCTTGGGACCGGGGAGCTGTTTTTT. Translating it yields CASRGLGTGELFF.